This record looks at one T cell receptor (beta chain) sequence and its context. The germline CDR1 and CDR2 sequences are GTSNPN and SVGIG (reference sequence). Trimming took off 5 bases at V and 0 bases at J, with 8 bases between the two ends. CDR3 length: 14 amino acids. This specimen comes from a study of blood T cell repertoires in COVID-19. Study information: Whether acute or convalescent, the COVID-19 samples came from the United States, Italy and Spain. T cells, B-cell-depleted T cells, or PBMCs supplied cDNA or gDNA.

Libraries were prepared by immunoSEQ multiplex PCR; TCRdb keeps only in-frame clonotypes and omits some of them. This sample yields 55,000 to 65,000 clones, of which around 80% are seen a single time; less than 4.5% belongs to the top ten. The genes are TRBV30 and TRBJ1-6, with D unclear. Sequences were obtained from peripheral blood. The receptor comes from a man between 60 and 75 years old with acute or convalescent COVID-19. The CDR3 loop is CAWDRSSYNSPLHF. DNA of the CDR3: TGTGCCTGGGATCGGAGCTCCTATAATTCACCCCTCCACTTT. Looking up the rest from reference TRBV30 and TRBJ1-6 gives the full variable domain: SQTIHQWPATLVQPVGSPLSLECTVEGTSNPNLYWYRQAAGRGLQLLFYSVGIGQISSEVPQNLSASRPQDRQFILSSKKLLLSDSGFYLCAWDRSSYNSPLHFGNGTRLTVT.